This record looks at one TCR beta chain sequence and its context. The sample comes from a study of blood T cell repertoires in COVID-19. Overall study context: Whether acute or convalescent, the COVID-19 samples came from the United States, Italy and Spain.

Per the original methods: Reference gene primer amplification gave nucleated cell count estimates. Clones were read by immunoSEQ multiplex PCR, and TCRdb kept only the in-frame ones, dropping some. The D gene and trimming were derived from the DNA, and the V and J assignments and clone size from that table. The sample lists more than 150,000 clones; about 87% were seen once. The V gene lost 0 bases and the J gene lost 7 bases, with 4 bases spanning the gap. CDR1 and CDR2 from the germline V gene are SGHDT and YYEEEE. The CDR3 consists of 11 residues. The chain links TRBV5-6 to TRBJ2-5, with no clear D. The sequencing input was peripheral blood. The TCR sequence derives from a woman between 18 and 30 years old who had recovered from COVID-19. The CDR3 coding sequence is TGTGCCAGCAGCTTGGTCGGGACCCAGTACTTC. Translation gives CASSLVGTQYF.